This T cell receptor (beta chain) was sequenced during a study of T-cell reconstitution after alpha-beta-depleted transplantation in children. Study observations and caveats: T-cell counts and diversity were attributed mostly to newly produced T cells one year after transplant. Surviving recipient T cells and thymic progenitors accounted for the high day-60 TCRbeta diversity observed in some patients. Roughly two months post-transplant, alpha-beta T cells reportedly originated from several hundred graft clones that had expanded.

Unique molecular identifiers were used in preparing the TCRbeta library. TCRdb re-analysed the PCR reads in MiXCR, keeping a single row per CDR3 protein. Of 550,000 to 600,000 distinct CDR3 sequences in the sample, roughly 23% were seen once. As to this clonotype: Its antigen is unidentified.

This receptor was taken from a boy younger than two who had a stem cell transplant for acute myeloid leukemia, so the T cells may come from the graft donor. The sample consisted of PBMCs, mostly from graft donor cells, taken 360 days after TCRalphabeta/CD19-depleted stem cell transplant.

The CDR3 protein is CSARDRETGNEQFF. The CDR3 nucleotides are TGCAGTGCTAGAGACAGGGAGACGGGCAATGAGCAGTTCTTC. The chain uses TRBV20-1 and TRBJ2-1, with D possibly called TRBD1 or TRBD2 (5 bases each). The CDR3 extends over 14 amino acids. With 0 bases removed from V and 6 bases from J, the gap between germline ends came to 12 bases. CDR1 and CDR2 from the germline V gene are DFQATT and SNEGSKA (reference sequence).